One and the same sample provided the 22 T cell receptor beta chains below, sequenced in a study of regulatory T cells in long-lasting Graves disease. The time point here: newly diagnosed GD, antithyroid drugs for less than 3 months. Generation of the TCR library employed RNA extracted from PBMCs. Building the TCR beta libraries relied on iRepertoire HTBI primers, and CDR3 regions underwent Arm-PCR. TCRdb analysed the multiplex PCR reads with MiXCR anew, one entry per CDR3 protein. The table shows about 430,000 distinct CDR3 sequences, with approximately 16% occurring only once. These data also featured in a second study, about T cells in Graves' hyperthyroidism and ophthalmopathy.

The sample consisted of peripheral blood mononuclear cells (PBMCs), taken at new diagnosis, from a patient treated with antithyroid drugs. The receptor set was obtained from a woman in her thirties or forties with Graves disease.

Many counts were recorded for this clonotype. The chain uses TRBV7-2 and TRBJ1-2; 7 bases are shared with TRBD1. Germline V CDR1 and CDR2: SGHTA, FQGNSA. This CDR3 is 16 amino acids long. V lost 7 bases, J lost 3 bases, and 14 bases stayed unmatched. The CDR3 DNA is TGTGCCAGCACCCCAGGGGAGGGACAGAGCTACTATGGCTACACCTTC. It yields the protein CASTPGEGQSYYGYTF.

This clonotype has a handful of counts. V usage is TRBV7-2 and J usage is TRBJ2-7; 10 bases match TRBD2. CDR3 length: 14 amino acids. In germline, CDR1 is SGHTA, CDR2 FQGNSA. Germline trimming cut 3 bases from V and 10 bases from J; bases unmatched to any gene: 9. The CDR3 here is CASSFLAGEVGQYF. The CDR3 coding sequence is TGTGCCAGCAGCTTTCTAGCGGGAGAGGTTGGCCAGTACTTC. The whole variable domain, remainder taken from reference TRBV7-2 and TRBJ2-7, is GAGVSQSPSNKVTEKGKDVELRCDPISGHTALYWYRQSLGQGLEFLIYFQGNSAPDKSGLPSDRFSAERTGGSVSTLTIQRTQQEDSAVYLCASSFLAGEVGQYFGPGTRLTVT.

Of note for this clonotype: Given a much more abundant clone one base away, this may be a read error. The chain uses TRBV11-2 and TRBJ2-1, with TRBD2 as a possible D gene (5 bases). Germline loops: CDR1 SGHAT, CDR2 FQNNGV. The CDR3 sequence is 12 residues long. CDR3 region: CASSLAGYEQSF. CDR3 bases: TGTGCCAGCAGCTTAGCGGGGTATGAGCAGTCCTTC.

This clonotype was seen at least ten times. V gene TRBV20-1 combines with J gene TRBJ1-1; D might be TRBD1 (6 bases). V was clipped by 0 bases and J by 3 bases, with 11 bases between them. From germline, CDR1 is DFQATT and CDR2 SNEGSKA (reference sequence). The CDR3 has 14 amino acids. CDR3 protein: CSAREGGGDTEAFF. The CDR3 DNA is TGCAGTGCTAGAGAGGGAGGGGGAGACACTGAAGCTTTCTTT.

The table lists this clonotype with many counts. The V call is TRBV11-3, the J call TRBJ2-7, with 10 nucleotides matching TRBD2. V lost 4 bases, J lost 0 bases, and 6 bases stayed unmatched. The length of the CDR3 is 16 residues. Germline-derived CDR1 and CDR2 are SGHNT and YENEEA. The CDR3 loop is CASSSQREGLSYEQYF. CDR3 DNA sequence: TGTGCCAGCAGCTCCCAGCGGGAGGGCCTCTCCTACGAGCAGTACTTC.

This clonotype has a handful of counts. CDR3 amino acids: CSANDRDRGMYEQYF. As DNA, the CDR3 is TGCAGTGCTAACGACCGGGACAGGGGCATGTACGAGCAGTACTTC. This rearrangement joins TRBV20-1 to TRBJ2-7; 10 bases are a match to TRBD1. The CDR3 sequence is 15 residues long. Germline values: CDR1 DFQATT, CDR2 SNEGSKA (reference sequence). The junction had 10 bases not matched to a gene; V was cut back by 4 bases and J by 4 bases.

This clonotype was seen a handful of times. The junction shows a germline mismatch at one end, possibly a read error. This sequence joins TRBV19 and TRBJ2-3; D uncertain. Germline CDR1 LNHDA, CDR2 SQIVND (reference sequence). CDR3 length: 15 residues. The CDR3 reads CACSIDGYREDTQYF. The CDR3 DNA reads TGTGCCTGTAGTATAGATGGCTACCGAGAGGATACGCAGTATTTT.

The V gene is TRBV20-1, the J gene TRBJ2-1, with D maybe TRBD1 (6 bases). The CDR3 runs to 21 residues. V gave up 0 bases and J gave up 0 bases, with 27 bases separating them. CDR1 DFQATT and CDR2 SNEGSKA come from the germline V gene (reference sequence). Here the CDR3 DNA reads TGCAGTGCTAGAGATACCTCCCGGGCAGGGGCAACCCACAGCTCCTACAATGAGCAGTTCTTC. Amino acids: CSARDTSRAGATHSSYNEQFF.

This chain links TRBV5-1 with TRBJ1-5; no reliable D call. Germline V gene lookup returns CDR1 SGHRS and CDR2 YFSETQ. This CDR3 spans 14 amino acids. Trimming removed 0 bases from V and 3 bases from J, with 7 bases in between. The CDR3 is CASSLDSDNQPQHF. In DNA, the CDR3 is TGCGCCAGCAGCTTGGACTCAGACAATCAGCCCCAGCATTTT. Based on the CDR3 plus reference TRBV5-1 and TRBJ1-5, the full variable domain is KAGVTQTPRYLIKTRGQQVTLSCSPISGHRSVSWYQQTPGQGLQFLFEYFSETQRNKGNFPGRFSGRQFSNSRSEMNVSTLELGDSALYLCASSLDSDNQPQHFGDGTRLSIL.

V gene TRBV7-9 combines with J gene TRBJ2-7; 7 bases line up with TRBD2. CDR3 length: 16 residues. After removal of 5 bases from V and 2 bases from J, the junction contained 12 bases not matched to a gene. The germline V gene encodes CDR1 SEHNR and CDR2 FQNEAQ (reference sequence). The CDR3 here is CASSRGEGSGTYEQYF. As DNA, the CDR3 is TGTGCCAGCAGCCGCGGGGAGGGCAGTGGGACCTACGAGCAGTACTTC.

On this clonotype: A read error likely explains this, since a far larger clone differs by one base. This rearrangement joins TRBV11-3 to TRBJ2-7, with D maybe TRBD2 (6 bases). Per germline, CDR1 SGHNT and CDR2 YENEEA. This CDR3 is 13 amino acids long. CDR3 DNA sequence: TGTGCCAGCAGCTCCCGGGACTCCTGCGAGCAGTACTTC. Protein product: CASSSRDSCEQYF.

This clonotype was detected ten times or more. The chain couples TRBV6-2 or TRBV6-3 to TRBJ2-1, with D hard to call. The V and J ends lost 7 bases and 3 bases respectively, with 16 bases between them. This CDR3 is built from 15 residues. The germline V gene encodes CDR1 MNHEY and CDR2 SVGEGT. The CDR3 loop is CASKPPWGLYNEQFF. In nucleotides, the CDR3 is TGTGCCAGCAAACCACCATGGGGTCTCTACAATGAGCAGTTCTTC.

This clonotype was seen at least ten times. The chain employs TRBV12-3 or TRBV12-4 and TRBJ2-7, with D hard to call. The CDR3 runs to 13 residues. V lost 3 bases and J lost 0, with 6 bases in between. The CDR3: CASSLKVSYEQYF. In DNA, the CDR3 is TGTGCCAGCAGTTTGAAGGTCTCCTACGAGCAGTACTTC.

This clonotype was seen at least ten times. The V and J genes are TRBV6-1 and TRBJ1-2, with D perhaps TRBD1 (5 bases). The length of the CDR3 is 12 residues. Trimming removed 6 bases at V and 5 bases at J, with 10 bases between. Germline V CDR1 and CDR2: MNHNS, SASEGT. This chain's CDR3 is CASRRQPYGYTF. The CDR3 bases are TGTGCCAGCAGACGACAGCCTTATGGCTACACCTTC.

This clonotype was seen at least ten times. The chain has TRBV6-1 and TRBJ1-1, with D unresolved. The CDR3 loop spans 16 amino acids. Germline-derived CDR1 and CDR2 are MNHNS and SASEGT. The germline V and J ends were trimmed by 1 base and 2 bases, with 14 bases remaining between them. This CDR3 reads CASSEDPPGLNTEAFF. The CDR3 nucleotides are TGTGCCAGCAGTGAAGACCCTCCAGGTCTAAACACTGAAGCTTTCTTT.

This clonotype was picked up a small number of times. The chain has TRBV13 and TRBJ1-1; the match to TRBD1 covers 9 bases. There are 18 residues in the CDR3. Per the germline V gene, CDR1 is PRHDT and CDR2 is FYEKMQ (reference sequence). After removal of 5 bases from V and 5 bases from J, the junction contained 18 bases not matched to a gene. CDR3 DNA: TGTGCCAGCAGCCAAGATCTTGTAACAGGGGGCTACGAAACTGAAGCTTTCTTT. It translates to CASSQDLVTGGYETEAFF.

The J gene is TRBJ1-2, the V gene TRBV28; TRBD1 matches 7 bases. The ends lost 7 bases at V and 8 bases at J; junction bases unmatched: 13. CDR1 is MDHEN, CDR2 SYDVKM, per germline. This CDR3 contains 14 residues. CDR3 sequence (DNA): TGTGCCAGCACCCTCAGGGGGGACAGCGGAGGCTACACCTTC. Protein: CASTLRGDSGGYTF.

The V gene is TRBV11-2, the J gene TRBJ2-1, with 9 bases aligning to TRBD2. CDR3 length equals 14 residues. Germline CDR1 and CDR2: SGHAT and FQNNGV. The J segment lost 2 bases and the V segment lost 10 bases, leaving 6 bases of the junction unmatched. As DNA, the CDR3 is TGTGCCACCTGCCTAGCGGGGCCCTACAATGAGCAGTTCTTC. Encoded protein: CATCLAGPYNEQFF.

This clonotype occurred many times. The genes are TRBV6-8 and TRBJ2-5, with TRBD2 matching over 11 bases. CDR3 size: 19 residues. With V trimmed by 0 bases and J by 5 bases, 14 bases remained unmatched. Germline CDR1 reads MNHGY; CDR2 reads SAAAGT. CDR3 loop: CASSYSTPPTSGSEETQYF. CDR3 nucleotides: TGTGCCAGCAGTTACTCGACCCCCCCTACTAGCGGGAGCGAGGAGACCCAGTACTTC.

This clonotype has only a few counts. The J gene is TRBJ1-1, the V gene TRBV20-1; D ambiguous. V was trimmed by 0 bases and J by 0 bases, leaving 11 bases between them. This CDR3 contains 15 residues. Germline-derived CDR1 and CDR2 are DFQATT and SNEGSKA (reference sequence). In nucleotides, the CDR3 is TGCAGTGCTAGAGATAGTGGTGAGGTGAACACTGAAGCTTTCTTT. This encodes CSARDSGEVNTEAFF.

This clonotype was counted at least ten times. CDR3 sequence (DNA): TGTGCCAGCAGTTTTGGGGACTGGGGTGAGCAGTTCTTC. Translating gives CASSFGDWGEQFF. The J gene is TRBJ2-1, the V gene TRBV12-3 or TRBV12-4; tentative D call: TRBD2 (6 bases). This CDR3 comprises 13 residues. Trimming removed 3 bases from V and 9 bases from J, with 12 bases in between.

This clonotype was seen repeatedly, ten times or more. This CDR3 reads CSAATFDGGRGSNEQFF. CDR3 DNA: TGCAGTGCTGCTACCTTCGACGGCGGGAGAGGAAGCAATGAGCAGTTCTTC. This chain links TRBV20-1 with TRBJ2-1; 7 nucleotides match TRBD2. The germline V gene has CDR1 DFQATT and CDR2 SNEGSKA (reference sequence). V gave up 5 bases and J gave up 6 bases; unmatched junction bases: 19. This CDR3 is 17 amino acids long.